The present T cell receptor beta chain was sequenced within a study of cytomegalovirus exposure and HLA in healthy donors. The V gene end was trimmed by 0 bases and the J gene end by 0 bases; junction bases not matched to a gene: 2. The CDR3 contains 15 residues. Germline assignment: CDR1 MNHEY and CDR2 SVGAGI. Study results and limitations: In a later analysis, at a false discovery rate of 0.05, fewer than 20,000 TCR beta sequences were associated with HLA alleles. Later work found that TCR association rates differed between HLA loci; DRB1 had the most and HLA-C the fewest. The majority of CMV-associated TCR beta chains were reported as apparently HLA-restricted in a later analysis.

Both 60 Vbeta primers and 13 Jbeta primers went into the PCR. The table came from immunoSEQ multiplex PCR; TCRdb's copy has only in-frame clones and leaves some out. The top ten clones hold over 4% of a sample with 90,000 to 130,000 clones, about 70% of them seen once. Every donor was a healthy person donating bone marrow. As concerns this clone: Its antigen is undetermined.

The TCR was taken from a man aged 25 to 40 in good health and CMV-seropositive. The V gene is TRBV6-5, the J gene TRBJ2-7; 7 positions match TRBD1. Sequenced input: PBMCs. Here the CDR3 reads CASSYSRDSSYEQYF. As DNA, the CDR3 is TGTGCCAGCAGTTACTCGAGGGACAGCTCCTACGAGCAGTACTTC.